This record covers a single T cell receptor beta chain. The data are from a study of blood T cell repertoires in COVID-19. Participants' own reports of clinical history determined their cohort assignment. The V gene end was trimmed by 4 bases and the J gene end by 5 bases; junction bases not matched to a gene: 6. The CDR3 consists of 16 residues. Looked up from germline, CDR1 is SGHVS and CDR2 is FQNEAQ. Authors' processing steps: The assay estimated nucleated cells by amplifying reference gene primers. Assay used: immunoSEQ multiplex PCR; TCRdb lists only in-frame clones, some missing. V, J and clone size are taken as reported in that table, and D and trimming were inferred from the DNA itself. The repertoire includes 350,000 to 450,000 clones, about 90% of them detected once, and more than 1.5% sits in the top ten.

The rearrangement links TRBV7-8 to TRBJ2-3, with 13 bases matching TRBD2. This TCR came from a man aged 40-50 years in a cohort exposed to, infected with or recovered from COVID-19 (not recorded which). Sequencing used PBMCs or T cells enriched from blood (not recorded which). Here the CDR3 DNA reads TGTGCCAGCAGCTCGACTAGCGGGAGGCCGGGAGATACGCAGTATTTT. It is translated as CASSSTSGRPGDTQYF.